Listed here are 27 T cell receptor beta chains from one sample, sequenced in a study of cytomegalovirus exposure and HLA in healthy donors. TCRdb keeps only in-frame clones here, not all; method: immunoSEQ multiplex PCR. This sample yields more than 250,000 clones, of which roughly 89% are seen a single time; around 0.8% belongs to the top ten. The sample comprised PBMCs. These TCRs come from a woman younger than 30 in good health and CMV-seronegative.

The chain employs TRBV4-3 and TRBJ2-3, with D unclear. Germline CDR1 LGHNA, CDR2 YSLEER. There are 15 residues in the CDR3. Trimming removed 0 bases from V and 6 bases from J, with 13 bases in between. The CDR3 here is CASSQDWASFDTQYF. As DNA, the CDR3 is TGCGCCAGCAGCCAAGATTGGGCGAGTTTTGATACGCAGTATTTT.

This clone has just one count. The chain is built from TRBV2 and TRBJ2-3; TRBD2 matches at 9 bases. V lost 10 bases and J lost 3; bases outside the gene matches: 8. CDR3 length equals 14 residues. CDR1 is SNHLY and CDR2 is FYNNEI in the germline V gene. Here the CDR3 reads CATAWREGTDTQYF. Here the CDR3 DNA reads TGTGCCACTGCCTGGCGGGAGGGTACAGATACGCAGTATTTT.

CDR3 nucleotides: TGCGCCAGCACCGGAAAAGGGATCTGGCGGGCCTCCTACGAGCAGTACTTC. Its translation: CASTGKGIWRASYEQYF. The chain is built from TRBV23-1 and TRBJ2-7; D might be TRBD2 (5 bases). TRBV23-1 is an ORF; its function is uncertain. The V and J ends lost 7 bases and 0 bases respectively, with 22 bases between them. CDR3 length: 17 residues.

The rearrangement uses TRBV7-2 and TRBJ2-7; 11 bases align to TRBD2. Per the germline V gene, CDR1 is SGHTA and CDR2 is FQGNSA. V gave up 5 bases and J gave up 4 bases; unmatched junction bases: 4. The CDR3 loop spans 14 amino acids. CDR3 coding DNA: TGTGCCAGCAGCCCTACTAGCGGGAGTTACGAGCAGTACTTC. This encodes CASSPTSGSYEQYF. The variable domain in full, completed from reference TRBV7-2 and TRBJ2-7, reads GAGVSQSPSNKVTEKGKDVELRCDPISGHTALYWYRQSLGQGLEFLIYFQGNSAPDKSGLPSDRFSAERTGGSVSTLTIQRTQQEDSAVYLCASSPTSGSYEQYFGPGTRLTVT.

This clone came up a few times. The chain employs TRBV2 and TRBJ1-3; TRBD1 aligns across 8 bases. Looked up from germline, CDR1 is SNHLY and CDR2 is FYNNEI. J was trimmed by 0 bases and V by 6 bases; bases with no gene match: 4. The CDR3 consists of 15 residues. CDR3 DNA sequence: TGTGCCAGCAGGAAAGGGACAGGCTCTGGAAACACCATATATTTT. Residues: CASRKGTGSGNTIYF.

The chain employs TRBV25-1 and TRBJ2-3; TRBD1 matches at 10 bases. This CDR3 contains 15 residues. V was clipped by 7 bases and J by 3 bases; unmatched bases: 7. The germline gives CDR1 MGHDK, CDR2 SYGVNS. The CDR3 here is CASTNDRGRTDTQYF. The DNA for the CDR3 is TGTGCCAGCACCAACGACAGGGGGCGAACAGATACGCAGTATTTT.

The rearrangement joins TRBV15 to TRBJ2-1; 11 nucleotides line up with TRBD2. CDR1 LNHNV and CDR2 YYDKDF come from the germline V gene (reference sequence). V dropped 0 bases and J dropped 8; count of bases not matched to a gene: 12. The CDR3 loop spans 18 amino acids. The CDR3 nucleotides are TGTGCCACCAGCAGAGATTCCGTCGGACTAGCGGGTGAGCATGAGCAGTTCTTC. This sequence encodes CATSRDSVGLAGEHEQFF. The full variable domain, its missing parts supplied by reference TRBV15 and TRBJ2-1, is DAMVIQNPRYQVTQFGKPVTLSCSQTLNHNVMYWYQQKSSQAPKLLFHYYDKDFNNEADTPDNFQSRRPNTSFCFLDIRSPGLGDTAMYLCATSRDSVGLAGEHEQFFGPGTRLTVL.

The chain joins TRBV28 to TRBJ2-7, with 8 bases matching TRBD2. Germline loops: CDR1 MDHEN, CDR2 SYDVKM. V was pared by 7 bases and J by 6 bases, with 11 bases of the junction left unmatched. CDR3 length equals 14 residues. CDR3 nucleotides: TGTGCCAGCATCGGTGGAGCGGGAGCTAGCGAGCAGTACTTC. Its protein product is CASIGGAGASEQYF. Full variable domain (remainder filled in from reference TRBV28 and TRBJ2-7): DVKVTQSSRYLVKRTGEKVFLECVQDMDHENMFWYRQDPGLGLRLIYFSYDVKMKEKGDIPEGYSVSREKKERFSLILESASTNQTSMYLCASIGGAGASEQYFGPGTRLTVT.

The chain carries TRBV5-1 and TRBJ2-6; TRBD2 is a possible D gene (6 bases). The CDR3 contains 16 residues. V dropped 0 bases and J dropped 4 bases, with 11 bases sitting between them. The germline CDR1 and CDR2 sequences are SGHRS and YFSETQ. CDR3 DNA: TGCGCCAGCAGCTTGGGGGACTTGGCCGGGGCCAACGTCCTGACTTTC. Translation gives CASSLGDLAGANVLTF.

The chain joins TRBV14 to TRBJ2-3; maybe TRBD2 (5 bases). The CDR3 is 12 amino acids. The V end lost 3 bases, the J end lost 7 bases, and 8 bases lay between the germline ends. Germline CDR1 and CDR2: SGHDN and FVKESK. Written as DNA, the CDR3 is TGTGCCAGCAGCCACGGACTGAATACGCAGTATTTT. Translation: CASSHGLNTQYF.

V usage is TRBV15 and J usage is TRBJ2-7, with 11 bases identical to TRBD1. This CDR3 has 18 residues. J gave up 6 bases and V 0 bases, and 13 bases lay outside the gene matches. Germline assignment: CDR1 LNHNV and CDR2 YYDKDF (reference sequence). In nucleotides, the CDR3 is TGTGCCACCAGCAGAGATGGAGGGTTGTCGGACAGGGGGCTCGAGCAGTACTTC. It codes for CATSRDGGLSDRGLEQYF.

A word on this clone: Other DNA sequences of this sample code for an identical CDR3. The chain recombines TRBV29-1 with TRBJ1-2, with TRBD1 identical over 10 bases. The CDR3 is 14 residues long. Germline CDR1 is SQVTM and CDR2 is ANQGSEA. V lost 3 bases to trimming and J lost 4 bases; unmatched junction nucleotides: 5. In nucleotides, the CDR3 is TGCAGCGTTGAGGGACAGGGGAGGGGCTATGGCTACACCTTC. This codes for CSVEGQGRGYGYTF.

This clone has more than one count but fewer than ten. The CDR3 region has the DNA TGCGCCAGCAGCTTGGCGGGGAGGAATAATGAAAAACTGTTTTTT. As protein: CASSLAGRNNEKLFF. The chain employs TRBV5-1 and TRBJ1-4, with unresolved D. Trimming removed 0 bases at V and 4 bases at J, with 10 bases between. This CDR3 is 15 amino acids long. Per the germline V gene, CDR1 is SGHRS and CDR2 is YFSETQ.

This rearrangement joins TRBV6-1 to TRBJ1-1; D is perhaps TRBD1 (6 bases). The V end was cut by 7 bases, the J end by 6 bases, with 18 bases between. This CDR3 region has 14 residues. CDR1 and CDR2 from the germline V gene are MNHNS and SASEGT. The CDR3 here is CASNPGDWIPEAFF. The CDR3 nucleotides are TGTGCCAGCAATCCAGGGGATTGGATCCCTGAAGCTTTCTTT.

V is TRBV14 and J is TRBJ2-5; D is unclear. Germline CDR1 SGHDN, CDR2 FVKESK. V was cut by 4 bases and J by 2 bases, with 17 bases left in between. The CDR3 extends over 16 amino acids. This CDR3 reads CASSLSRPFFQETQYF. The DNA of the CDR3 is TGTGCCAGCAGCCTATCCAGGCCCTTCTTTCAAGAGACCCAGTACTTC.

The chain links TRBV9 to TRBJ2-7; TRBD2 matches 9 bases. The CDR3 sequence is 17 residues long. Germline V gives CDR1 SGDLS, CDR2 YYNGEE. V lost 4 bases to trimming and J lost 0 bases; unmatched junction nucleotides: 11. DNA of the CDR3: TGTGCCAGCAGCTTCCGTCTTAGCGGGAGCCTCTCCTACGAGCAGTACTTC. Translating it yields CASSFRLSGSLSYEQYF.

V is TRBV10-3 and J is TRBJ1-1; TRBD1 is a possible D gene (6 bases). The CDR3 contains 16 residues. V was trimmed by 0 bases and J by 4 bases, leaving 15 bases between them. Germline loops: CDR1 ENHRY, CDR2 SYGVKD. The CDR3 here is CAISESVGAGGTEAFF. Written as DNA, the CDR3 is TGTGCCATCAGTGAGTCAGTGGGGGCAGGTGGCACTGAAGCTTTCTTT.

The chain has TRBV7-2 and TRBJ2-1; 9 bases are shared with TRBD2. Germline V gene sequence: CDR1 SGHTA, CDR2 FQGNSA. The CDR3 consists of 14 residues. J was trimmed by 9 bases and V by 1 base; bases with no gene match: 4. CDR3 sequence (DNA): TGTGCCAGCAGCTTAGGAGGACTAGCGTCTGAGCAGTTCTTC. Its protein product is CASSLGGLASEQFF. Full variable domain (outside the CDR3, taken from reference TRBV7-2 and TRBJ2-1): GAGVSQSPSNKVTEKGKDVELRCDPISGHTALYWYRQSLGQGLEFLIYFQGNSAPDKSGLPSDRFSAERTGGSVSTLTIQRTQQEDSAVYLCASSLGGLASEQFFGPGTRLTVL.

This rearrangement joins TRBV28 to TRBJ2-3; 10 bases fit TRBD1. The germline V gene has CDR1 MDHEN and CDR2 SYDVKM. The CDR3 has 14 amino acids. V lost 6 bases and J lost 6; bases outside the gene matches: 6. CDR3 sequence: CASSRTGGGDTQYF. The CDR3 DNA sequence: TGTGCCAGCAGCCGGACAGGGGGAGGTGATACGCAGTATTTT.

The genes are TRBV27 and TRBJ1-4, with a possible D match to TRBD1 (6 bases). The CDR3 totals 14 residues. V was trimmed by 6 bases and J by 7 bases, leaving 15 bases between them. Germline CDR1 is MNHEY and CDR2 is SMNVEV (reference sequence). Here the CDR3 DNA reads TGTGCCAGCAGCAAACAGGGATTTGGTGAAAAACTGTTTTTT. It yields the protein CASSKQGFGEKLFF.

V and J are TRBV2 and TRBJ2-7, with 7 positions matching TRBD1. CDR3 size: 15 residues. Germline V gives CDR1 SNHLY, CDR2 FYNNEI. V was clipped by 2 bases and J by 2 bases; unmatched bases: 6. DNA for the CDR3: TGTGCCAGCAGTGAAATTGGGACAGCTACCTACGAGCAGTACTTC. It yields the protein CASSEIGTATYEQYF.

The rearrangement links TRBV10-3 to TRBJ2-7, with TRBD2 matching over 11 bases. There are 15 residues in the CDR3. V gave up 6 bases and J gave up 1 base; unmatched junction bases: 5. The V gene's germline CDR1 is ENHRY and CDR2 SYGVKD. CDR3 loop: CAISSGLADSYEQYF. CDR3 DNA sequence: TGTGCCATCAGCTCGGGACTAGCGGATTCCTACGAGCAGTACTTC.

The chain combines TRBV9 with TRBJ2-1; a weak D match, TRBD1 (6 bases). V shed 6 bases and J shed 4 bases, with 14 bases lying between them. Germline V lookup: CDR1 SGDLS, CDR2 YYNGEE. The CDR3 extends over 14 amino acids. CDR3 sequence (DNA): TGTGCCAGCACCCTAGGGGGAGATTACAATGAGCAGTTCTTC. It yields the protein CASTLGGDYNEQFF.

This chain connects TRBV10-3 to TRBJ2-7; TRBD1 agrees at 10 bases. V trimming: 3 bases; J trimming: 1 base; junction bases outside the gene matches: 3. The germline V gene has CDR1 ENHRY and CDR2 SYGVKD. CDR3 length: 15 residues. The CDR3 loop reads CAISDGDRGSYEQYF. DNA of the CDR3: TGTGCCATCAGTGACGGGGACAGGGGATCCTACGAGCAGTACTTC.

The chain uses TRBV7-8 and TRBJ2-7; 11 bases fit TRBD1. The CDR3 is 16 residues long. Trimming removed 1 base from V and 4 bases from J; junction bases left unmatched: 6. The germline gives CDR1 SGHVS, CDR2 FQNEAQ. The CDR3 sequence is CASSLGTGGAGYEQYF. For the CDR3, the DNA is TGTGCCAGCAGCTTAGGGACAGGGGGCGCCGGGTACGAGCAGTACTTC.

This chain joins TRBV29-1 and TRBJ2-1; unclear D gene. CDR3 size: 13 residues. In germline, CDR1 is SQVTM, CDR2 ANQGSEA. Trimming cost V 3 bases and J 0 bases, with 6 bases left between them. CDR3 coding DNA: TGCAGCGTTGAGAAGAGCTCCTACAATGAGCAGTTCTTC. It codes for CSVEKSSYNEQFF.

The chain links TRBV28 to TRBJ2-3, with 10 bases fitting TRBD2. With V trimmed by 0 bases and J by 3 bases, 6 bases remained unmatched. In germline, CDR1 is MDHEN, CDR2 SYDVKM. CDR3 length: 17 amino acids. The CDR3 sequence: CASSLWASGSLTDTQYF. Here the CDR3 DNA reads TGTGCCAGCAGTTTATGGGCTAGCGGGAGTCTGACAGATACGCAGTATTTT.